Below, 25 T cell receptor beta chains from the same sample are listed, as sequenced in a study of blood T cell repertoires in COVID-19. Profiled with immunoSEQ multiplex PCR; TCRdb holds only in-frame clones, not every one. The profile shows under 150,000 clones, around 79% of them singletons. The specimen sequenced was peripheral blood. The origin of the receptors is an older man with acute or convalescent COVID-19.

The chain uses TRBV24-1 and TRBJ2-5; TRBD1 agrees at 9 bases. The CDR3 has 17 amino acids. The germline CDR1 and CDR2 sequences are KGHDR and SFDVKD. Germline trimming cut 3 bases from V and 0 bases from J; bases unmatched to any gene: 7. CDR3 in amino acids: CATSDTGQGSYQETQYF. Written as DNA, the CDR3 is TGTGCCACCAGTGATACAGGACAGGGGTCATACCAAGAGACCCAGTACTTC.

V gene TRBV19 combines with J gene TRBJ2-3; D is unclear. Trimming took 1 base from V and 2 from J, leaving 4 bases between them. The germline gives CDR1 LNHDA, CDR2 SQIVND (reference sequence). The CDR3 runs to 13 residues. DNA of the CDR3: TGTGCCAGTAGTATAGCCCACACAGATACGCAGTATTTT. Translating it yields CASSIAHTDTQYF.

The chain has TRBV5-1 and TRBJ1-2; D unclear. CDR3 size: 14 residues. Germline lookup yields CDR1 SGHRS and CDR2 YFSETQ. V lost 7 bases and J 2 bases, leaving 15 bases between the germline ends. Here the CDR3 DNA reads TGCGCCAGCTCTCCCGGGGATACGAACTATGGCTACACCTTC. Translating gives CASSPGDTNYGYTF.

This chain connects TRBV4-1 to TRBJ2-3, with 10 bases that match TRBD1. The CDR3 sequence is 16 residues long. The germline V gene encodes CDR1 MGHRA and CDR2 YSYEKL. Trimming took 4 bases from V and 3 from J; bases not matched to a gene: 7. The CDR3 is CASSLTPGQGTDTQYF. The CDR3 DNA reads as TGCGCCAGCAGCCTTACCCCGGGACAGGGGACAGATACGCAGTATTTT.

The V gene is TRBV14, the J gene TRBJ2-7; D possibly corresponds to TRBD2 (6 bases). Trimming shortened V by 1 base and J by 6 bases, and 16 bases separated the two germline ends. This CDR3 is built from 15 residues. CDR1 is SGHDN, CDR2 FVKESK, per germline. The CDR3 nucleotides are TGTGCCAGCAGCCAAGGGGGGACTTATCCGGGCGAGCAGTACTTC. Translated: CASSQGGTYPGEQYF.

The rearrangement links TRBV18 to TRBJ1-1; 10 bases are a match to TRBD1. Germline CDR1 KGHSH, CDR2 LQKENI. The length of the CDR3 is 15 residues. V lost 4 bases, J lost 5 bases, and 7 bases stayed unmatched. This CDR3 is CASSQLTGGNTEAFF. The DNA of the CDR3 is TGTGCCAGCTCACAATTGACAGGGGGCAATACTGAAGCTTTCTTT.

The J gene is TRBJ2-1, the V gene TRBV19; 8 bases match TRBD1. V gave up 7 bases and J gave up 5 bases; unmatched junction bases: 10. CDR1 and CDR2 (germline): LNHDA, SQIVND (reference sequence). The CDR3 runs to 15 residues. CDR3 bases: TGTGCCAGTACCCAGGGCAGGGGGCGGAACAATGAGCAGTTCTTC. The encoded protein is CASTQGRGRNNEQFF. Looking up the rest from reference TRBV19 and TRBJ2-1 gives the full variable domain: DGGITQSPKYLFRKEGQNVTLSCEQNLNHDAMYWYRQDPGQGLRLIYYSQIVNDFQKGDIAEGYSVSREKKESFPLTVTSAQKNPTAFYLCASTQGRGRNNEQFFGPGTRLTVL.

There are a few counts of this clone. The chain links TRBV28 to TRBJ2-5; D perhaps matches TRBD1 (5 bases). Trimming cost V 6 bases and J 1 base, with 12 bases left between them. The CDR3 contains 14 residues. Germline CDR1 is MDHEN and CDR2 is SYDVKM. CDR3 sequence (DNA): TGTGCCAGCAGGGCGACAGAGCTCCAAGAGACCCAGTACTTC. Encoded protein: CASRATELQETQYF.

In its sample, this clone was seen many times. V is TRBV5-4 and J is TRBJ1-6; D is perhaps TRBD1 (6 bases). Germline loops: CDR1 SGHNT, CDR2 YYREEE (reference sequence). V dropped 3 bases and J dropped 7 bases, with 17 bases sitting between them. CDR3 length: 16 amino acids. The CDR3 DNA is TGTGCCAGCAGCTCCGGCGGACAGATCATAAATTCACCCCTCCACTTT. This translates into CASSSGGQIINSPLHF.

This chain uses TRBV11-2 with TRBJ2-2; 8 nucleotides line up with TRBD1. CDR3 length: 15 residues. V shed 5 bases, J shed 4 bases, and the junction held 6 bases outside the gene matches. CDR1 and CDR2 (germline): SGHAT, FQNNGV. The CDR3 is CASSKTGGSTGELFF. CDR3 DNA sequence: TGTGCCAGCAGCAAAACAGGGGGATCCACCGGGGAGCTGTTTTTT.

The chain uses TRBV5-4 and TRBJ1-1; TRBD1 might be the D (6 bases). Germline CDR1 and CDR2: SGHNT and YYREEE (reference sequence). Deletions cut 4 bases from V and 4 bases from J, with 23 bases between. The length of the CDR3 is 17 residues. The CDR3 region has the DNA TGTGCCAGCAGCCGGGGGGCTAGGATGGAGTTCGCCACTGAAGCTTTCTTT. Protein product: CASSRGARMEFATEAFF. Full variable domain (missing parts from reference TRBV5-4 and TRBJ1-1): ETGVTQSPTHLIKTRGQQVTLRCSSQSGHNTVSWYQQALGQGPQFIFQYYREEENGRGNFPPRFSGLQFPNYSSELNVNALELDDSALYLCASSRGARMEFATEAFFGQGTRLTVV.

The rearrangement joins TRBV5-1 to TRBJ1-2; weak D call: TRBD1 (6 bases). This CDR3 is built from 14 residues. Germline CDR1 is SGHRS and CDR2 is YFSETQ. Trimming removed 5 bases at V and 6 bases at J, with 17 bases between. CDR3 residues: CASSRGGLNDGYTF. The CDR3, as DNA: TGCGCCAGCAGTAGGGGGGGTCTGAATGATGGCTACACCTTC. Complete variable domain (other parts from reference TRBV5-1 and TRBJ1-2): KAGVTQTPRYLIKTRGQQVTLSCSPISGHRSVSWYQQTPGQGLQFLFEYFSETQRNKGNFPGRFSGRQFSNSRSEMNVSTLELGDSALYLCASSRGGLNDGYTFGSGTRLTVV.

The genes are TRBV18 and TRBJ2-5, with 8 positions matching TRBD1. The CDR3 has 15 amino acids. Trimming removed 5 bases from V and 3 bases from J; junction bases left unmatched: 8. Germline CDR1 KGHSH, CDR2 LQKENI. DNA of the CDR3: TGTGCCAGCTCAAAAGTCTTGGACAGGGAAGAGACCCAGTACTTC. Its translation is CASSKVLDREETQYF.

V and J are TRBV11-2 and TRBJ2-7; possible D gene TRBD1, 6 bases. Trimming took 5 bases from V and 2 from J, leaving 13 bases between them. The CDR3 runs to 14 residues. CDR1 is SGHAT and CDR2 is FQNNGV in the germline V gene. The CDR3 coding sequence is TGTGCCAGCAGCCAGACCGGGACACCCTACGAGCAGTACTTC. This codes for CASSQTGTPYEQYF.

The rearrangement links TRBV2 to TRBJ2-1; 8 bases agree with TRBD2. With 3 bases clipped from V and 9 bases from J, the junction kept 7 bases outside the gene matches. The CDR3 contains 14 residues. Germline V gene lookup returns CDR1 SNHLY and CDR2 FYNNEI. The DNA for the CDR3 is TGTGCCAGCAGTGAGCCCAGCGGGGGAAGTGAGCAGTTCTTC. Its protein product is CASSEPSGGSEQFF.

The chain couples TRBV6-5 to TRBJ2-5, with D perhaps matching TRBD2 (6 bases). Germline V lookup: CDR1 MNHEY, CDR2 SVGAGI. With 4 bases removed from V and 0 bases from J, the gap between germline ends came to 12 bases. This CDR3 has 15 residues. The CDR3 region is CASSSLGTYQETQYF. The CDR3, as DNA: TGTGCCAGCAGTTCCCTCGGGACTTACCAAGAGACCCAGTACTTC.

This clone has just a few counts. This sequence joins TRBV7-8 and TRBJ1-6; D uncertain. The V end lost 1 base, the J end lost 7 bases, and 17 bases lay between the germline ends. The CDR3 contains 17 residues. Germline CDR1 is SGHVS and CDR2 is FQNEAQ. CDR3 sequence reads: CASSLGVLRARNSPLHF. The CDR3 nucleotides are TGTGCCAGCAGCTTAGGCGTTCTGAGGGCGAGAAATTCACCCCTCCACTTT.

This rearrangement joins TRBV6-5 to TRBJ1-5, with D uncertain. V was cut by 2 bases and J by 1 base, with 6 bases left in between. The germline V gene has CDR1 MNHEY and CDR2 SVGAGI. The CDR3 loop spans 14 amino acids. In nucleotides, the CDR3 is TGTGCCAGCAGTTACAAGCCGAGCAATCAGCCCCAGCATTTT. Translated, it gives CASSYKPSNQPQHF.

The CDR3 bases are TGTGCCAGCAGCCCTAAGATGAACACTGAAGCTTTCTTT. This sequence encodes CASSPKMNTEAFF. The rearrangement uses TRBV3-1 (or the pseudogene TRBV3-2) and TRBJ1-1; D remains ambiguous. CDR1 and CDR2 from the germline V gene are LGHDT and YNNKEL (reference sequence). Trimming pared 4 bases from V and 0 bases from J, leaving 6 bases between. The CDR3 covers 13 residues.

CDR3 loop: CASILTTGRYGYTF. DNA of the CDR3: TGTGCCAGCATTCTCACTACAGGGCGCTATGGCTACACCTTC. The chain is built from TRBV7-2 and TRBJ1-2; D may be TRBD1 (6 bases). From germline, CDR1 is SGHTA and CDR2 FQGNSA. CDR3 length: 14 residues. Trimming stripped 7 bases from V and 4 bases from J, with 16 bases between. The complete variable domain, with remaining parts taken from reference TRBV7-2 and TRBJ1-2, reads GAGVSQSPSNKVTEKGKDVELRCDPISGHTALYWYRQSLGQGLEFLIYFQGNSAPDKSGLPSDRFSAERTGGSVSTLTIQRTQQEDSAVYLCASILTTGRYGYTFGSGTRLTVV.

This chain uses TRBV7-9 with TRBJ2-7; 8 bases are a match to TRBD1. J was trimmed by 5 bases and V by 4 bases; bases with no gene match: 4. The CDR3 contains 13 residues. CDR1 is SEHNR and CDR2 is FQNEAQ in the germline V gene (reference sequence). The CDR3 protein is CASSSLTGDEQYF. DNA of the CDR3: TGTGCCAGCAGCTCCCTGACAGGGGACGAGCAGTACTTC.

This clone has just a few counts. The gene calls are TRBV19 and TRBJ2-7; 10 bases are shared with TRBD2. The CDR3 is 14 residues long. Germline values: CDR1 LNHDA, CDR2 SQIVND (reference sequence). Germline trimming cut 5 bases from V and 4 bases from J; bases unmatched to any gene: 5. CDR3 sequence reads: CASSPPGLAYEQYF. DNA for the CDR3: TGTGCCAGTAGTCCACCGGGACTAGCGTACGAGCAGTACTTC.

Worth noting for this clone: The junction shows a germline mismatch at one end, possibly a read error. This sequence joins TRBV11-2 and TRBJ2-5; possibly TRBD1 for D (5 bases). This CDR3 comprises 13 residues. CDR1 and CDR2 from the germline V gene are SGHAT and FQNNGV. The CDR3 loop is CASSLDRKETQYF. DNA for the CDR3: TGTGCCAGCAGCCTAGACAGAAAAGAGACCCAGTACTTC.

The rearrangement links TRBV5-5 to TRBJ2-4; weak D call: TRBD1 (5 bases). The germline V gene has CDR1 SGHKS and CDR2 YYEKEE (reference sequence). V shed 0 bases and J shed 6 bases, with 13 bases lying between them. The CDR3 covers 15 residues. In DNA, the CDR3 is TGTGCCAGCAGCTTGGCTCCAGGGATCGCAAACATTCAGTACTTC. This codes for CASSLAPGIANIQYF.

This clone was observed a few times. The chain carries TRBV7-9 and TRBJ2-1, with D perhaps TRBD2 (5 bases). With 7 bases removed from V and 7 bases from J, the gap between germline ends came to 14 bases. The CDR3 has 13 amino acids. Germline V gene lookup returns CDR1 SEHNR and CDR2 FQNEAQ (reference sequence). CDR3: CASTGGRANEQFF. CDR3 coding DNA: TGTGCCAGCACAGGAGGTCGGGCAAATGAGCAGTTCTTC.